This passage covers 6 T cell receptor beta chains from one sample sequenced in a study of blood T cell repertoires in COVID-19. TCRdb's table, derived via immunoSEQ multiplex PCR, lists solely in-frame clones and lacks some. The repertoire consists of roughly 200,000 clones, with around 85% occurring once and the leading ten covering roughly a sixth. What was sequenced was PBMCs or T cells enriched from blood (not recorded which). Receptors were obtained from a man aged 40-49 years who had recovered from COVID-19.

The CDR3 region has the DNA TGCATTAGCGGCAGGAGAGATGGCTACACCTTC. Encoded protein: CISGRRDGYTF. The chain is built from TRBV20-1 and TRBJ1-2; D call uncertain. The CDR3 is 11 residues long. Germline CDR1 is DFQATT and CDR2 is SNEGSKA (reference sequence).

The gene calls are TRBV7-9 and TRBJ2-7; TRBD2 aligns across 7 bases. Trimming removed 5 bases from V and 7 bases from J; junction bases left unmatched: 17. The germline V gene has CDR1 SEHNR and CDR2 FQNEAQ (reference sequence). CDR3 length: 16 amino acids. The CDR3 DNA sequence: TGTGCCAGCAGCCCCGCCTTCTTTGCGGGGGTGAGGGAGCAGTACTTC. Its protein product is CASSPAFFAGVREQYF.

The chain employs TRBV27 and TRBJ2-5; 13 bases map to TRBD2. CDR1 and CDR2 (germline): MNHEY, SMNVEV (reference sequence). The CDR3 is 16 amino acids. Losses at the gene ends were 5 bases for V and 4 bases for J; bases not matched to a gene: 7. The CDR3 DNA reads TGTGCCAGCAGTCCCGGACTAGCGGGAGTCGGAGAGACCCAGTACTTC. Residues: CASSPGLAGVGETQYF.

The V call is TRBV25-1, the J call TRBJ2-2, with TRBD1 as a possible D gene (5 bases). The V gene lost 0 bases and the J gene lost 4 bases, with 6 bases spanning the gap. The germline V gene encodes CDR1 MGHDK and CDR2 SYGVNS. CDR3 size: 14 residues. The CDR3 DNA reads as TGTGCCAGCAGTGAATACAGGGTCACCGGGGAGCTGTTTTTT. Encoded protein: CASSEYRVTGELFF.

This chain joins TRBV29-1 and TRBJ1-2; tentative D call: TRBD1 (6 bases). V lost 5 bases, J lost 4 bases, and 11 bases lay in between. The CDR3 has 12 amino acids. Germline V gives CDR1 SQVTM, CDR2 ANQGSEA. The CDR3, as DNA: TGCAGCGTTAATCAGGGGTCCTATGGCTACACCTTC. Translating gives CSVNQGSYGYTF.

This chain links TRBV6-5 with TRBJ2-7, with TRBD1 identical over 7 bases. After removal of 6 bases from V and 3 bases from J, the junction contained 8 bases not matched to a gene. Germline assignment: CDR1 MNHEY and CDR2 SVGAGI. This CDR3 is 14 amino acids long. The CDR3 nucleotides are TGTGCCAGCAGCCCCGGGGACAGACACTACGAGCAGTACTTC. Amino acids: CASSPGDRHYEQYF.